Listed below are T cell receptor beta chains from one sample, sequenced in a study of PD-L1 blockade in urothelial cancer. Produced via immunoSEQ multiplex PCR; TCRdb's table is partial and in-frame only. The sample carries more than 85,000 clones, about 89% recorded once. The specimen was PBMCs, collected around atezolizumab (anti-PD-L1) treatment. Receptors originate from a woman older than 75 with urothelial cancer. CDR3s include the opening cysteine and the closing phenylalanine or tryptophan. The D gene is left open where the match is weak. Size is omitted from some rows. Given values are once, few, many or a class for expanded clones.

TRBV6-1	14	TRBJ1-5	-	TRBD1	CASSNRDSNQPQHF	TGTGCCAGCAGTAACCGGGACAGTAATCAGCCCCAGCATTTT
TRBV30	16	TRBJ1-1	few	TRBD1	CAWSRGQGPMNTEAFF	TGTGCCTGGAGTAGGGGGCAGGGACCGATGAACACTGAAGCTTTCTTT
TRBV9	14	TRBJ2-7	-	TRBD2	CASSVGLVTTEQYF	TGTGCCAGCAGCGTGGGACTAGTCACTACCGAGCAGTACTTC
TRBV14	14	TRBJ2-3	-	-	CASSQGSSTDTQYF	TGTGCCAGCAGCCAAGGGAGTAGCACAGATACGCAGTATTTT
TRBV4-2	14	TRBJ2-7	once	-	CASSQDNQGYEQYF	TGTGCCAGCAGCCAAGATAATCAGGGCTACGAGCAGTACTTC
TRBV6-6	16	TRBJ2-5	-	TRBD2	CASRKGLAASQETQYF	TGTGCCAGCAGAAAGGGACTAGCGGCTAGCCAAGAGACCCAGTACTTC
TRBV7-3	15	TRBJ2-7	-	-	CASQLTASPPYEQYF	TGTGCCAGCCAGCTGACAGCATCGCCCCCCTACGAGCAGTACTTC
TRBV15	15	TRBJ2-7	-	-	CATSREAGRSYEQYF	TGTGCCACCAGCAGAGAGGCGGGCCGATCCTACGAGCAGTACTTC
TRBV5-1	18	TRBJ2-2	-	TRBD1	CASSSLGPGTGGFGELFF	TGCGCCAGCAGCAGCTTGGGACCCGGGACAGGGGGCTTCGGGGAGCTGTTTTTT
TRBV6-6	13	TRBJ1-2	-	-	CASSKRGKDGYTF	TGTGCCAGCAGTAAGAGGGGGAAGGATGGCTACACCTTC
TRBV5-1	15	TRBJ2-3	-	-	CASSLFLTGGSTQYF	TGCGCCAGCAGCTTGTTTCTAACCGGAGGAAGCACGCAGTATTTT
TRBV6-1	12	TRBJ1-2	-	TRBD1	CAGQGGNYGYTF	TGTGCCGGACAGGGGGGCAACTATGGCTACACCTTC
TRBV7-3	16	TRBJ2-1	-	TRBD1	CASSPRQGGGWNEQFF	TGTGCCAGCAGCCCAAGACAGGGGGGAGGGTGGAATGAGCAGTTCTTC
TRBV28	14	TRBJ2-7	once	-	CASRRTHPSYEQYF	TGTGCCAGCAGGCGGACTCATCCCTCCTACGAGCAGTACTTC
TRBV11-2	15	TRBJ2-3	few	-	CASSLASGPTDTQYF	TGTGCCAGCAGCTTAGCATCAGGGCCCACAGATACGCAGTATTTT
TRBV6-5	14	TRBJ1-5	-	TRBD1	CATRSTGNGQPQHF	TGTGCCACTCGATCGACAGGGAACGGGCAGCCCCAGCATTTT
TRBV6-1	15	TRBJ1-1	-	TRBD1	CASSEGRGLNTEAFF	TGTGCCAGCAGTGAAGGCAGGGGGCTCAACACTGAAGCTTTCTTT
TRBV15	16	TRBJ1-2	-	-	CATSREMARGEDGYTF	TGTGCCACCAGCAGAGAGATGGCCAGGGGCGAGGATGGCTACACCTTC
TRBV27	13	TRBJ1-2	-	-	CASSSSANYGYTF	TGTGCCAGCAGTAGTTCGGCTAACTATGGCTACACCTTC
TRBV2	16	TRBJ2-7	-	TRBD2	CASSLTSGRIPYEQYF	TGTGCCAGCAGTCTTACTAGCGGGAGAATACCCTACGAGCAGTACTTC
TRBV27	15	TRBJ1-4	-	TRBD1	CASSLFQGAREKLFF	TGTGCCAGCAGTTTATTCCAGGGGGCGAGGGAAAAACTGTTTTTT
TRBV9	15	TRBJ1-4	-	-	CASSQWGGANEKLFF	TGTGCCAGCAGTCAATGGGGGGGAGCTAATGAAAAACTGTTTTTT
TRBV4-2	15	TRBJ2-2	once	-	CASSPASRDTGELFF	TGTGCCAGCAGCCCCGCTAGTCGGGACACCGGGGAGCTGTTTTTT
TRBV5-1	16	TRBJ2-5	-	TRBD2	CASSLEGLAGQATQYF	TGCGCCAGCAGCTTGGAGGGACTAGCGGGACAGGCGACCCAGTACTTC
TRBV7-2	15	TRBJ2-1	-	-	CASSLGGAQGNEQFF	TGTGCCAGCAGCTTAGGTGGGGCGCAGGGCAATGAGCAGTTCTTC
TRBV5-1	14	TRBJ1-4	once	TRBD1	CASSSGTGNEKLFF	TGCGCCAGCAGCTCCGGGACAGGGAACGAAAAACTGTTTTTT
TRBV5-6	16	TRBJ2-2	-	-	CASSLPESRNTGELFF	TGTGCCAGCAGCTTGCCCGAGTCCCGGAACACCGGGGAGCTGTTTTTT
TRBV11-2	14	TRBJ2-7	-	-	CASSLASRTYEQYF	TGTGCCAGCAGCCTCGCCAGCAGGACCTACGAGCAGTACTTC
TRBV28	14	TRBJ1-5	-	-	CASRSGGVNQPQHF	TGTGCCAGCAGGTCCGGAGGAGTCAATCAGCCCCAGCATTTT
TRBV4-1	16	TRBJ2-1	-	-	CASSQLYRLGYNEQFF	TGCGCCAGCAGCCAACTATATCGTCTTGGCTACAATGAGCAGTTCTTC
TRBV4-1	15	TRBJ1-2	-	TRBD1	CASSQRTGLDYGYTF	TGCGCCAGCAGCCAGAGGACAGGGTTGGACTATGGCTACACCTTC
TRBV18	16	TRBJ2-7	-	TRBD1	CASSPGQGAFNIEQYF	TGTGCCAGCTCACCGGGGCAGGGGGCTTTTAACATCGAGCAGTACTTC
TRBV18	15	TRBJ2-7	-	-	CASSPTGVLSYEQYF	TGTGCCAGCTCACCCACAGGCGTCTTATCCTACGAGCAGTACTTC
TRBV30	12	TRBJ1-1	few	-	CAWGQTGTEAFF	TGTGCCTGGGGACAGACGGGCACTGAAGCTTTCTTT
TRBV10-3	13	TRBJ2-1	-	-	CAISEDSRHEQFF	TGTGCCATCAGTGAGGACAGCCGCCATGAGCAGTTCTTC
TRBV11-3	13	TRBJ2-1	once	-	CASSSFPRGEQFF	TGTGCCAGCAGCTCTTTCCCTAGGGGTGAGCAGTTCTTC
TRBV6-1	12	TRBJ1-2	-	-	CATSSGGFGYTF	TGTGCCACTTCGTCGGGGGGTTTTGGCTACACCTTC
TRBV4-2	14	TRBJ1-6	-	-	CASSQDLQISPLHF	TGTGCCAGCAGCCAAGATCTGCAGATTTCACCCCTCCACTTT
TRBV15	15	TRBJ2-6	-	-	CATSRDASGANVLTF	TGTGCCACCAGCAGAGATGCGTCTGGGGCCAACGTCCTGACTTTC
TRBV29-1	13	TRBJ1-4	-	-	CSVQLSGGEKLFF	TGCAGCGTCCAGTTATCGGGAGGTGAAAAACTGTTTTTT
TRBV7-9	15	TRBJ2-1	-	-	CASSSPSNPYNEQFF	TGTGCCAGCAGCTCCCCTAGCAACCCCTACAATGAGCAGTTCTTC
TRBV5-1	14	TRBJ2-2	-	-	CASSFESRTGELFF	TGCGCCAGCAGCTTTGAAAGTCGGACCGGGGAGCTGTTTTTT
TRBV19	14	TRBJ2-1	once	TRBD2	CAIEGASGTNEQFF	TGTGCCATCGAGGGGGCTAGCGGGACGAATGAGCAGTTCTTC
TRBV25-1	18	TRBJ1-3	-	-	CASSEVSKRGSEGNTIYF	TGTGCCAGCAGTGAGGTCTCAAAGAGGGGGTCGGAGGGAAACACCATATATTTT
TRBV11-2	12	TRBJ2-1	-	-	CASSSNYNEQFF	TGTGCCAGCAGCTCCAACTACAATGAGCAGTTCTTC
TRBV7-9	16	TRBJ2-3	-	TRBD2	CASSPGTSGKGVTQYF	TGTGCCAGCAGCCCGGGGACTAGCGGGAAGGGGGTTACGCAGTATTTT
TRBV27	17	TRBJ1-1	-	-	CASRKIGGRGSNTEAFF	TGTGCCAGCAGGAAGATCGGTGGGAGGGGATCGAACACTGAAGCTTTCTTT